This TCR beta chain derives from a study of shared clonotypes between healthy human individuals. Whole-study findings and limits: What naive subsets generally showed was a larger estimated richness than memory subsets showed.

Concerning this clone itself: The antigen remains undetermined. Relative to the germline gene, one junction end is altered; a read error may explain this.

CD8 cells classed as naive were CD45RO-negative and positively selected for CCR7, excluding terminally differentiated effector memory CD45RA+ cells. This CDR3 is 17 amino acids long. Germline V gives CDR1 SSHAT, CDR2 FNYEAQ (reference sequence). Method: immunoSEQ multiplex PCR; TCRdb's copy keeps in-frame clones and lacks some. The sample has 800,000 or so clones, 90% to 97% seen once. The source material was naive CD8+ T cells sorted from blood. The rearrangement joins TRBV7-7 to TRBJ2-1, with TRBD2 matching over 9 bases. This sequence originates from a man aged 30-40 years in good health. CDR3 sequence reads: CASSLAPGLASYNEQFF. CDR3 coding DNA: TGTGCTAGCAGCTTAGCGCCGGGACTAGCCTCCTACAATGAGCAGTTCTTC. The full variable domain, its missing parts supplied by reference TRBV7-7 and TRBJ2-1, is GAGVSQSPRYKVTKRGQDVTLRCDPISSHATLYWYQQALGQGPEFLTYFNYEAQPDKSGLPSDRFSAERPEGSISTLTIQRTEQRDSAMYRCASSLAPGLASYNEQFFGPGTRLTVL.